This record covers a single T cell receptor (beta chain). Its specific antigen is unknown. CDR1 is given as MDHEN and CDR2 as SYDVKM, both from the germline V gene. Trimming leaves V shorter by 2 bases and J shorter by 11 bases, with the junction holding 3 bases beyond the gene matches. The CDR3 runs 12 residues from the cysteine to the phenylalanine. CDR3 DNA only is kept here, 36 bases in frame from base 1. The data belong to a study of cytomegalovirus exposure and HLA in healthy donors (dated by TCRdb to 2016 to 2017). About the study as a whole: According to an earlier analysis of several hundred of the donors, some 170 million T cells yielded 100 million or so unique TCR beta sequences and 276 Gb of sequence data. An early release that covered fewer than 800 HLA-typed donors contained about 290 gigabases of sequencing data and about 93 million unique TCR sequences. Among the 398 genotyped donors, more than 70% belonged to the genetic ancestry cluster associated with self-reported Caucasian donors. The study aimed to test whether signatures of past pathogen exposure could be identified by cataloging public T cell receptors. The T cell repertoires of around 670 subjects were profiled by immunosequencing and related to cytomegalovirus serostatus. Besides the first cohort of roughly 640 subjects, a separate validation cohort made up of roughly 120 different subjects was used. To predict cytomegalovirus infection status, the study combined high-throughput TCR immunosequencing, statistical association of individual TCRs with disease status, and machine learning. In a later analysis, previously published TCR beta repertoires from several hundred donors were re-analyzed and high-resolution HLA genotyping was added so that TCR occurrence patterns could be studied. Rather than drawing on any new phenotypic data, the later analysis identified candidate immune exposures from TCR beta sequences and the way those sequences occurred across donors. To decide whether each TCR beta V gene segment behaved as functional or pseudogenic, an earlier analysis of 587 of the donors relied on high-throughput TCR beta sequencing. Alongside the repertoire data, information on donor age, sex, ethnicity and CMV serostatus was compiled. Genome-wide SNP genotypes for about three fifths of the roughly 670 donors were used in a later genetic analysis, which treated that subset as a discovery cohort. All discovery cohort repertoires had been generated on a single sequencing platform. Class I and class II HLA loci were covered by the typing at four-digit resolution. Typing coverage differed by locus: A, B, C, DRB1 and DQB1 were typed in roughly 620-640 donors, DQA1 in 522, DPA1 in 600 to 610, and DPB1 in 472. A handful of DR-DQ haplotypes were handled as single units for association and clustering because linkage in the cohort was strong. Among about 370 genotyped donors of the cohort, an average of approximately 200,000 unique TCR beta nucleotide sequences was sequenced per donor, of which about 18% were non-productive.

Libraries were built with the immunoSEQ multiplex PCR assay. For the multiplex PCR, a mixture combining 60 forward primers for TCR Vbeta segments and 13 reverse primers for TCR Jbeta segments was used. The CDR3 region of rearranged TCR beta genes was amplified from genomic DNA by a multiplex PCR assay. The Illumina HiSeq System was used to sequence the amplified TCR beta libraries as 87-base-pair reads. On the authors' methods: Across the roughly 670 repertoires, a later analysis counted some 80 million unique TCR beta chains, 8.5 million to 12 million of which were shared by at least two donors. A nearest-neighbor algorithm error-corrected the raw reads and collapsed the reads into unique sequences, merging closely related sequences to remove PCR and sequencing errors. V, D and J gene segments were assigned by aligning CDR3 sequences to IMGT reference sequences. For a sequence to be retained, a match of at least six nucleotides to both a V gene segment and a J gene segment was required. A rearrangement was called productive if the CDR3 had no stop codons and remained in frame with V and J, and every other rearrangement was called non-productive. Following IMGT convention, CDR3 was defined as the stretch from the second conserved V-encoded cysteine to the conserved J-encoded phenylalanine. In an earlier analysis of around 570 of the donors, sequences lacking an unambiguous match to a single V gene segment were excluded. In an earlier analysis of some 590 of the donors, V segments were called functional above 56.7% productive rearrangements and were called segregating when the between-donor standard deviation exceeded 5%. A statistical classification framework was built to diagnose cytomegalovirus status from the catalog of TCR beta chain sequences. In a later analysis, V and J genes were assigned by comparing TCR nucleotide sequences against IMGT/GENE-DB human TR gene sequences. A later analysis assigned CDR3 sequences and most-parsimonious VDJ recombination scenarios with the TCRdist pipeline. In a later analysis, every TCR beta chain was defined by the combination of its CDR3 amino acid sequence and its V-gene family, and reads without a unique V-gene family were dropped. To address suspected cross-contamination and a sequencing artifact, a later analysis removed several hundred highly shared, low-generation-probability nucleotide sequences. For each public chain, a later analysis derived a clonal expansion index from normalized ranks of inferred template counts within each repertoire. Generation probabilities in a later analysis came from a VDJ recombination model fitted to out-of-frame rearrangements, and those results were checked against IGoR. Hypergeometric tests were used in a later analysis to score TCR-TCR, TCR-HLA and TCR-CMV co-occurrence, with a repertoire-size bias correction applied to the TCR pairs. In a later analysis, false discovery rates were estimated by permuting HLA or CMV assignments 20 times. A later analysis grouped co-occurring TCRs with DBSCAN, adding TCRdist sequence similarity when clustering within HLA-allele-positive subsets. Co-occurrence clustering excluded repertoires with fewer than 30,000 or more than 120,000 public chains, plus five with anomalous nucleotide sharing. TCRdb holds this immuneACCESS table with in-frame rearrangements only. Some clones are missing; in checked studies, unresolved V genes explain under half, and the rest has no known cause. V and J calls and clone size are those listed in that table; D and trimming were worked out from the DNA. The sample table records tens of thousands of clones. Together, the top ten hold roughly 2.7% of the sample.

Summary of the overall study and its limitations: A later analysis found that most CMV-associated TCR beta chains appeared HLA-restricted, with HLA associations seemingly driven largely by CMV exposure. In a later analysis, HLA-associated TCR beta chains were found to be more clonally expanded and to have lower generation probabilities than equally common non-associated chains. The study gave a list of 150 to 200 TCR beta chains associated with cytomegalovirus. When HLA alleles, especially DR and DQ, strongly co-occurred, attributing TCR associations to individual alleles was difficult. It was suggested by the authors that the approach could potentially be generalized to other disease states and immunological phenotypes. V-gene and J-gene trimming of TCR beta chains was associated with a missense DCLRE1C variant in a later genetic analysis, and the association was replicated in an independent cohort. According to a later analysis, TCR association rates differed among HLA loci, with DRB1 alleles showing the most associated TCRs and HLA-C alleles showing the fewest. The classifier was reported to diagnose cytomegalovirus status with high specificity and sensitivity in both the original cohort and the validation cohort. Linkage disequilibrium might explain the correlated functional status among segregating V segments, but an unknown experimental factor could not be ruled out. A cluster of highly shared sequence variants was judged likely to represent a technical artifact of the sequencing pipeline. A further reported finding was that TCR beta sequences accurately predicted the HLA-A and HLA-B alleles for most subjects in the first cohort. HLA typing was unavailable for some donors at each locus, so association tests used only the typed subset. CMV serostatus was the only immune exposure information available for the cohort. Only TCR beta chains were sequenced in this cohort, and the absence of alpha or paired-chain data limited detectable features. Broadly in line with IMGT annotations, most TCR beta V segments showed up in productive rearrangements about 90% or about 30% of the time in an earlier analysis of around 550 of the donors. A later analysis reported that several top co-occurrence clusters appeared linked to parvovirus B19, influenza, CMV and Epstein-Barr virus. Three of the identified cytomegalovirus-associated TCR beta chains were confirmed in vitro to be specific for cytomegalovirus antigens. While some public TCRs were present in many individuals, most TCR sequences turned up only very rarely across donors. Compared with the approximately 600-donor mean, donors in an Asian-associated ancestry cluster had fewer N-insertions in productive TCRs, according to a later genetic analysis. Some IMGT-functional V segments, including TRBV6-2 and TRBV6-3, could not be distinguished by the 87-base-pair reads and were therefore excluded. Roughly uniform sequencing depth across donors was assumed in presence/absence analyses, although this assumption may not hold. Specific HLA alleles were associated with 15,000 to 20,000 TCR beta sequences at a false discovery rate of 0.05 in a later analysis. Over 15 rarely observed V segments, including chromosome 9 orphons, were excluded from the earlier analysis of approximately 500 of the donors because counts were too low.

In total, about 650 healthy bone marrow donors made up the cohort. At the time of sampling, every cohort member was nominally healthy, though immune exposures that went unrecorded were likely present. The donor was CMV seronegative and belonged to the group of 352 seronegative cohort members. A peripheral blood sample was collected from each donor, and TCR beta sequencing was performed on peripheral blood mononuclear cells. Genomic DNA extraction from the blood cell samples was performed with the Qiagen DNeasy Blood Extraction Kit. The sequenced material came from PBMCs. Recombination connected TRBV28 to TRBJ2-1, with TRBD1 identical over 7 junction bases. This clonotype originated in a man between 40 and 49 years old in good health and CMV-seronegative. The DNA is TGTGCCAGCAGTTTAAAGGGACAGAAGCAGTTCTTC. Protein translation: CASSLKGQKQFF. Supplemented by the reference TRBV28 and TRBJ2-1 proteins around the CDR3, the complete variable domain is DVKVTQSSRYLVKRTGEKVFLECVQDMDHENMFWYRQDPGLGLRLIYFSYDVKMKEKGDIPEGYSVSREKKERFSLILESASTNQTSMYLCASSLKGQKQFFGPGTRLTVL.